The entry that follows covers one T cell receptor beta chain sequence. Time point here: persistent/refractory GD, antithyroid drugs over 5 years with positive TRAb. The TCR library was made from RNA extracted from PBMCs. The sample originates from a study of regulatory T cells in long-lasting Graves disease. Building the TCR beta libraries relied on iRepertoire HTBI primers, and CDR3 regions underwent Arm-PCR. One entry per CDR3 protein results from TCRdb running MiXCR on the multiplex PCR reads. The sample includes hundreds of thousands of distinct CDR3 sequences, 20% to 25% of them seen just once. Germline V gene sequence: CDR1 SGHRS, CDR2 YFSETQ. The length of the CDR3 is 16 residues. Trimming removed 2 bases from V and 2 bases from J; junction bases left unmatched: 4.

The source material was peripheral blood mononuclear cells (PBMCs), sampled when the disease was refractory, from a patient treated with antithyroid drugs. The rearrangement joins TRBV5-1 to TRBJ2-1, with 10 nucleotides matching TRBD2. This TCR derives from a female donor with Graves disease. The DNA of the CDR3 is TGCGCCAGCAGCTTCAAACTAGCGGGGACCTACAATGAGCAGTTCTTC. This gives the protein CASSFKLAGTYNEQFF.